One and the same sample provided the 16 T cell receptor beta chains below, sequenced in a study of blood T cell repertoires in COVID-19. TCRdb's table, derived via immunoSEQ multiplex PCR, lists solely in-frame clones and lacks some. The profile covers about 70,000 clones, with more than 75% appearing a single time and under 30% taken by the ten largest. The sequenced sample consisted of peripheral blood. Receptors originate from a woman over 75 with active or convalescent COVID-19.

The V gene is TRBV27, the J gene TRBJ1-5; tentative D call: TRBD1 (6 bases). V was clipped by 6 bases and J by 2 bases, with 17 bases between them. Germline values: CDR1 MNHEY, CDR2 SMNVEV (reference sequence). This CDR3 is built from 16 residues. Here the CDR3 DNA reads TGTGCCAGCAGAGGGCCAGGGGAATCGGGCAATCAGCCCCAGCATTTT. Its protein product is CASRGPGESGNQPQHF.

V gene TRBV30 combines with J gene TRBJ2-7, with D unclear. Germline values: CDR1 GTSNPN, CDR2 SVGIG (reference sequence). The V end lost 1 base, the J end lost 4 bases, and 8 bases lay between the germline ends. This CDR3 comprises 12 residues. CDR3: CAWSGTLYEQYF. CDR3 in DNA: TGTGCCTGGAGTGGCACACTATACGAGCAGTACTTC.

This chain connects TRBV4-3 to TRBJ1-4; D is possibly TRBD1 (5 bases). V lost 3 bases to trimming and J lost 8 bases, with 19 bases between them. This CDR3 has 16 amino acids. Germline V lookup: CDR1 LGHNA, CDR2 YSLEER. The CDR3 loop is CASSHNPPGGQEKLFF. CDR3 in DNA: TGCGCCAGCAGCCATAACCCCCCGGGAGGACAAGAAAAACTGTTTTTT.

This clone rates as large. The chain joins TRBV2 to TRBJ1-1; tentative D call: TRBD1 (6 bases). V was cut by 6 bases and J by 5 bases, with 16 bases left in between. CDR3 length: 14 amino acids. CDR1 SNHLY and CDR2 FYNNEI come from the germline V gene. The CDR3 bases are TGTGCCAGCAGGCCCCAGGGGCCGAGTACTGAAGCTTTCTTT. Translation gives CASRPQGPSTEAFF.

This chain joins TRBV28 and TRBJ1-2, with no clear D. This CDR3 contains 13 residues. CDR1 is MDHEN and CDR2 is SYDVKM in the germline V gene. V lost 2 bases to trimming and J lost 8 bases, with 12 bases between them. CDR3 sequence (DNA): TGTGCCAGCAGTTTAGTAGAGGGCTGGGGCTACACCTTC. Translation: CASSLVEGWGYTF.

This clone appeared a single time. The CDR3 here is CAWSPREYTQYF. CDR3 DNA: TGTGCCTGGAGTCCGCGGGAATATACGCAGTATTTT. This rearrangement joins TRBV30 to TRBJ2-3; D possibly corresponds to TRBD2 (6 bases). CDR1 and CDR2 from the germline V gene are GTSNPN and SVGIG (reference sequence). This CDR3 has 12 residues. V lost 2 bases and J 7 bases, leaving 10 bases between the germline ends.

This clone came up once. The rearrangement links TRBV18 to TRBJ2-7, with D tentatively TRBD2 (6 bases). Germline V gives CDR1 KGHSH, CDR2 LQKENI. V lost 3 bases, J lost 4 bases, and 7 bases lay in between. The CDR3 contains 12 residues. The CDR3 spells CASSPGGYEQYF. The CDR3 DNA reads TGTGCCAGCTCACCGGGGGGTTACGAGCAGTACTTC.

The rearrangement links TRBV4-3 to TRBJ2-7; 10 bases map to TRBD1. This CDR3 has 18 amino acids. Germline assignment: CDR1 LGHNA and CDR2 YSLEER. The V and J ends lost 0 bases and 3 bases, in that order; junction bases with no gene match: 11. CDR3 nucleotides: TGCGCCAGCAGCCAAGATGTAGGGGACAGGGGAGAACTCTACGAGCAGTACTTC. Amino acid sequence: CASSQDVGDRGELYEQYF.

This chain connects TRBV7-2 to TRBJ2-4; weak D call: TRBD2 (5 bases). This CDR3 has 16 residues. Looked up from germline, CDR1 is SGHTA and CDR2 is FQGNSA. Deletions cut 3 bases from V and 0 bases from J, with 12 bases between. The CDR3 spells CASSLSLGLAKNIQYF. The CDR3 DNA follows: TGTGCCAGCAGCTTGAGTTTAGGACTAGCCAAAAACATTCAGTACTTC.

The CDR3 DNA reads TGTGCCTGGAAAGGGGTTAACACTGAAGCTTTCTTT. Protein product: CAWKGVNTEAFF. The V gene is TRBV30, the J gene TRBJ1-1, with D maybe TRBD1 (5 bases). CDR3 length: 12 residues. Trimming took off 4 bases at V and 2 bases at J, with 8 bases between the two ends. CDR1 GTSNPN and CDR2 SVGIG come from the germline V gene (reference sequence).

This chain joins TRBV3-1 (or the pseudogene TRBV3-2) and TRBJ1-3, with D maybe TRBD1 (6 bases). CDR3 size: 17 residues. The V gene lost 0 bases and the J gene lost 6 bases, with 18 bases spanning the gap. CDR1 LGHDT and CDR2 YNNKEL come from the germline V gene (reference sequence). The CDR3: CASSQDDTPGDENTIYF. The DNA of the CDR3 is TGTGCCAGCAGCCAAGATGATACTCCAGGGGACGAAAACACCATATATTTT.

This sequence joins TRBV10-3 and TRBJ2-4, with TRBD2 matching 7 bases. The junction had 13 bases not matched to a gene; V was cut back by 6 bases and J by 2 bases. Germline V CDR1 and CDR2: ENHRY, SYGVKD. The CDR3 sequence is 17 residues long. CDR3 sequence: CAISPGEGDVSKNIQYF. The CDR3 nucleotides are TGTGCCATCAGCCCTGGGGAGGGCGATGTGTCCAAAAACATTCAGTACTTC.

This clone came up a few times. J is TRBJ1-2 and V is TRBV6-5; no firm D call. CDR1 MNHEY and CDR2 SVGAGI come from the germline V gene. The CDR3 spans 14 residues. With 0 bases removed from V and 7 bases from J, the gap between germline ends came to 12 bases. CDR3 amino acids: CASSYSWGGGGYTF. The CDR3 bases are TGTGCCAGCAGTTACTCCTGGGGAGGAGGTGGCTACACCTTC.

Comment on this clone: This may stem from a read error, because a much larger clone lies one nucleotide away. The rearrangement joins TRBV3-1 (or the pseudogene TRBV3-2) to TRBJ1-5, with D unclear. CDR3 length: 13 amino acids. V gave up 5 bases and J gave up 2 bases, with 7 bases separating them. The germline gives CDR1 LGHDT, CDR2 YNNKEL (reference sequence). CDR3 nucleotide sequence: TGTGCCAGCAGCACCTCGGGCAATCAGCCCCAGCATTTT. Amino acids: CASSTSGNQPQHF.

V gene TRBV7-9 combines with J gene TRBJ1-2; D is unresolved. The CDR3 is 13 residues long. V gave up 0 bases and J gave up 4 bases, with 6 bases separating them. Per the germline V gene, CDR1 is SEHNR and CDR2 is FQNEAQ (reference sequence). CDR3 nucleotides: TGTGCCAGCAGCTTAGCCACGGGCTATGGCTACACCTTC. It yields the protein CASSLATGYGYTF.

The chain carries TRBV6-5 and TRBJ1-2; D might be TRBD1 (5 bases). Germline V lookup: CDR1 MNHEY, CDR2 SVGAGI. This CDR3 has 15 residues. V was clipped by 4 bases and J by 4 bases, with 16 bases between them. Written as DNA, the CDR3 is TGTGCCAGCAGTTGGGAAGGGCAGGGAAGCTATGGCTACACCTTC. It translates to CASSWEGQGSYGYTF.